A selection of T cell receptor beta chains follows, all from one sample in a study of cytotoxic CD8 clonotypes in ibrutinib-treated CLL. The assay was immunoSEQ multiplex PCR, and TCRdb's table has in-frame clones only and misses some. The data hold about 140,000 clones, with approximately 75% observed a single time. This specimen was PBMCs, taken after 12 months of ibrutinib treatment. The receptors were sampled from a human donor with chronic lymphocytic leukemia. Each CDR3 is given with its conserved first and last residue. The D gene is left open where the match is weak. Clone size, where shown, is once, few, many, or a class for clones that have expanded.

j_gene | d_gene | v_gene | abundance | CDR3nt | CDR3aa
TRBJ2-7 | NA | TRBV6-5 | NA | TGTGCCAGCAGTGAAGGGCTCGAGCAGTACTTC | CASSEGLEQYF
TRBJ2-5 | TRBD2 | TRBV29-1 | few | TGCAGCGTTGCTCCCTTAGCGGGTACGCAAGAGACCCAGTACTTC | CSVAPLAGTQETQYF
TRBJ2-3 | TRBD1 | TRBV28 | NA | TGTGCCAGCAGTTCGGACAGGGTGGGACATACGCAGTATTTT | CASSSDRVGHTQYF
TRBJ2-5 | NA | TRBV6-1 | NA | TGTGCCAGCAGCAGGGCCCGAGAGACCCAGTACTTC | CASSRARETQYF
TRBJ1-5 | NA | TRBV15 | few | TGTGCCACCACTAGTTGGGGCAATCAGCCCCAGCATTTT | CATTSWGNQPQHF
TRBJ1-4 | NA | TRBV2 | many | TGTGCCAGCAGTGAAATAGGGACAACTAATGAAAAACTGTTTTTT | CASSEIGTTNEKLFF
TRBJ2-5 | NA | TRBV7-6 | NA | TGTGCCAGCAGAAGCGCGCAAGAGACCCAGTACTTC | CASRSAQETQYF
TRBJ2-7 | NA | TRBV6-1 | NA | TGTGCCAGCAGTCACCAACAGGCTTGGTACTTC | CASSHQQAWYF
TRBJ2-7 | NA | TRBV6-5 | NA | TGTGCCAGCAGTTACCCGAGGGCCCGAAGCTCCTACGAGCAGTACTTC | CASSYPRARSSYEQYF
TRBJ2-7 | NA | TRBV9 | NA | TGTGCCAGCAGCGAGGGTTCCGGGGGAGGCTACGAGCAGTACTTC | CASSEGSGGGYEQYF
TRBJ2-5 | NA | TRBV4-2 | few | TGTGCCAGCAGCCAAGACATGTGGATCCAGTACTTC | CASSQDMWIQYF
TRBJ1-3 | NA | TRBV28 | few | TGTGCCAGCAGTAATCAGGGGATGGTGTCTGGAAACACCATATATTTT | CASSNQGMVSGNTIYF
TRBJ1-4 | NA | TRBV6-1 | NA | TGTGCCAGCATAGGGGCGGGTAATGAAAAACTGTTTTTT | CASIGAGNEKLFF
TRBJ1-5 | TRBD1 | TRBV5-1 | NA | TGCGCCAGCAGCTTGGGGACAGGGGAGGGTCAGCCCCAGCATTTT | CASSLGTGEGQPQHF
TRBJ2-3 | TRBD2 | TRBV4-2 | NA | TGTGCCAGCAGCCAGGAAACGACTAGCGGGAGGCGCACAGATACGCAGTATTTT | CASSQETTSGRRTDTQYF
TRBJ2-7 | TRBD2 | TRBV28 | NA | TGTGCCAGCAGTCCGGGGGGACTAGCGGGCCAGGCTTACGAGCAGTACTTC | CASSPGGLAGQAYEQYF
TRBJ1-1 | TRBD1 | TRBV4-1 | NA | TGCGCCAGCAGCCAAGCTACAGGGGGCTCTTACACTGAAGCTTTCTTT | CASSQATGGSYTEAFF
TRBJ1-4 | TRBD1 | TRBV4-1 | few | TGCGCCAGCAGCCGATCGGGACAGGGGAGTGAAAAACTGTTTTTT | CASSRSGQGSEKLFF
TRBJ1-2 | NA | TRBV6-1 | NA | TGTGCCAGCAGAGAAACGACAGGTCGCTATGGCTACACCTTC | CASRETTGRYGYTF
TRBJ2-7 | NA | TRBV6-6 | NA | TGTGCCAGCAGTTACCAGGCGAGCTCCTACGAGCAGTACTTC | CASSYQASSYEQYF
TRBJ2-1 | TRBD2 | TRBV5-1 | NA | TGCGCCAGCAGCACCGGGGGGTCCTACAATGAGCAGTTCTTC | CASSTGGSYNEQFF
TRBJ2-5 | NA | TRBV5-1 | NA | TGCGCCAGCAGCTTGGCCCAAGAGACCCAGTACTTC | CASSLAQETQYF
TRBJ1-3 | TRBD1 | TRBV7-3 | NA | TGTGCCAGCAGCTTAAGTGGGCAGGGGGACACCATATATTTT | CASSLSGQGDTIYF
TRBJ1-2 | TRBD1 | TRBV28 | few | TGTGCCAGCAGGAGACAGGGCAATGACTATGGCTACACCTTC | CASRRQGNDYGYTF
TRBJ1-2 | NA | TRBV30 | NA | TGTGCCTGGAGCCCCACAGGGAATGGCTACACCTTC | CAWSPTGNGYTF
TRBJ1-2 | NA | TRBV5-1 | NA | TGCGCCAGCAGCTTGGACAGAGCACCTAACTATGGCTACACCTTC | CASSLDRAPNYGYTF
TRBJ2-3 | TRBD1 | TRBV5-1 | NA | TGCGCCAGCAGCTTTGGACAGGGCAACACAGATACGCAGTATTTT | CASSFGQGNTDTQYF
TRBJ2-3 | NA | TRBV11-3 | NA | TGTGCCAGCAGCCGTACCGATACGCAGTATTTT | CASSRTDTQYF
TRBJ2-4 | NA | TRBV27 | once | TGTGCCAGCAGGACCCTCAACAGGGAAAACATTCAGTACTTC | CASRTLNRENIQYF
TRBJ2-2 | NA | TRBV7-3 | medium-sized | TGTGCCAGCAGCTTAGTTGGGAGCACCGGGGAGCTGTTTTTT | CASSLVGSTGELFF
TRBJ1-5 | NA | TRBV20-1 | NA | TGCAGTGCTAGTGGAGTTCAGCCCCAGCATTTT | CSASGVQPQHF
TRBJ1-1 | NA | TRBV15 | NA | TGTGCCACCAGCAGTGTACAGGGATTTCATTCGGGCACTGAAGCTTTCTTT | CATSSVQGFHSGTEAFF
TRBJ2-7 | TRBD2 | TRBV27 | NA | TGTGCCAGCAGTTGGGATAGCGGGAGCTACGAGCAGTACTTC | CASSWDSGSYEQYF
TRBJ1-2 | NA | TRBV28 | NA | TGTGCCAGCACCCCCAACGGGTTAGCTAACTATGGCTACACCTTC | CASTPNGLANYGYTF
TRBJ1-5 | NA | TRBV5-5 | NA | TGTGCCAGCAGCTTTGGCCATAGCAATCAGCCCCAGCATTTT | CASSFGHSNQPQHF
TRBJ1-1 | NA | TRBV7-8 | NA | TGTGCCAGCAGCCCACAGGGAATGGTCAACACTGAAGCTTTCTTT | CASSPQGMVNTEAFF
TRBJ2-4 | TRBD1 | TRBV5-6 | NA | TGTGCCAGCAGCTTGGCCCTGGACAGGTTCTTAGCCAAAAACATTCAGTACTTC | CASSLALDRFLAKNIQYF
TRBJ1-1 | NA | TRBV19 | NA | TGTGCCAGTAGTCGACTGTTGAACACTGAAGCTTTCTTT | CASSRLLNTEAFF
TRBJ2-2 | TRBD1 | TRBV5-1 | NA | TGCGCCAGCAGCTTGGGACCGACAGGGAGAACCGGGGAGCTGTTTTTT | CASSLGPTGRTGELFF
TRBJ2-1 | NA | TRBV7-3 | many | TGTGCCAGCAGCGCCGGTGACTACAATGAGCAGTTCTTC | CASSAGDYNEQFF
TRBJ2-3 | TRBD1 | TRBV5-1 | NA | TGCGCCAGCAGCTGGGCGAGACAGGGAGACACAGATACGCAGTATTTT | CASSWARQGDTDTQYF
TRBJ1-2 | NA | TRBV25-1 | few | TGTGCCAGCAGTGACAGGATGTATGGCTACACCTTC | CASSDRMYGYTF
TRBJ2-3 | TRBD2 | TRBV7-8 | NA | TGTGCCAGCAGCTTAGCCGCGGGAGGGGGGCTTAGCACAGATACGCAGTATTTT | CASSLAAGGGLSTDTQYF
TRBJ2-2 | TRBD2 | TRBV9 | few | TGTGCCAGCACCCTAGGACTAGCGGGCCTCACCGGGGAGCTGTTTTTT | CASTLGLAGLTGELFF
TRBJ2-3 | TRBD2 | TRBV6-1 | NA | TGTGCCAGCAGTGAAAAGCGGGGGTGGAGCACAGATACGCAGTATTTT | CASSEKRGWSTDTQYF
TRBJ2-3 | TRBD2 | TRBV10-3 | NA | TGTGCCATCAGGCCGGGACTAGCGGGTGTCCAGGGTACAGATACGCAGTATTTT | CAIRPGLAGVQGTDTQYF